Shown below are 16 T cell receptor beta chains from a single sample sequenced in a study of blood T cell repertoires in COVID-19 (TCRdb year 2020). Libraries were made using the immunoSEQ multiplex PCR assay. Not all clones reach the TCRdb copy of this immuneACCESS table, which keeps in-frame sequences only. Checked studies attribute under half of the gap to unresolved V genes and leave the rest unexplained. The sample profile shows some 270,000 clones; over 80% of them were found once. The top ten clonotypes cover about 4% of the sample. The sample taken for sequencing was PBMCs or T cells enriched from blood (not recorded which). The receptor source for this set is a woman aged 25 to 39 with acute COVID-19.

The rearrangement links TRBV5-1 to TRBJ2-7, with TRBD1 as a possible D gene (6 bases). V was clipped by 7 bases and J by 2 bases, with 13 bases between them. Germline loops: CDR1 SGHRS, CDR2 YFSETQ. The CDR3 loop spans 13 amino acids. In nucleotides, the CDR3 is TGCGCCAGCGGGGAGACAGGTACCTACGAGCAGTACTTC. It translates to CASGETGTYEQYF. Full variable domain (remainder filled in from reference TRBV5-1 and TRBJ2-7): KAGVTQTPRYLIKTRGQQVTLSCSPISGHRSVSWYQQTPGQGLQFLFEYFSETQRNKGNFPGRFSGRQFSNSRSEMNVSTLELGDSALYLCASGETGTYEQYFGPGTRLTVT.

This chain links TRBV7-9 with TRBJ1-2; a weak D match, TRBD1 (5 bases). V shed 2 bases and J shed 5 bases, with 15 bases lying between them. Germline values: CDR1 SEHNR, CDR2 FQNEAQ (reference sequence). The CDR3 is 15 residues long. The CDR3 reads CASSLSSSGPYGYTF. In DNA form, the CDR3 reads TGTGCCAGCAGCTTAAGTAGTTCAGGGCCGTATGGCTACACCTTC.

The CDR3 nucleotides read TGTGCCAGCAGCCGTGGGGGGTTAGCGGTCTACGAGCAGTACTTC. Protein sequence: CASSRGGLAVYEQYF. J is TRBJ2-7 and V is TRBV28, with D perhaps TRBD2 (6 bases). Germline-derived CDR1 and CDR2 are MDHEN and SYDVKM. Trimming removed 6 bases at V and 3 bases at J, with 18 bases between. The CDR3 runs 15 residues.

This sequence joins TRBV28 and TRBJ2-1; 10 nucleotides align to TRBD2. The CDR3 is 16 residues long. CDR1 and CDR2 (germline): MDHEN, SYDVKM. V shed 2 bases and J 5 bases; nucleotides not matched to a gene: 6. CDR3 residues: CASSLGPLAGDNEQFF. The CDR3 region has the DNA TGTGCCAGCAGTTTAGGTCCTCTAGCGGGAGACAATGAGCAGTTCTTC. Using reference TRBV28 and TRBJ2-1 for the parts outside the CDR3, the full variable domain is DVKVTQSSRYLVKRTGEKVFLECVQDMDHENMFWYRQDPGLGLRLIYFSYDVKMKEKGDIPEGYSVSREKKERFSLILESASTNQTSMYLCASSLGPLAGDNEQFFGPGTRLTVL.

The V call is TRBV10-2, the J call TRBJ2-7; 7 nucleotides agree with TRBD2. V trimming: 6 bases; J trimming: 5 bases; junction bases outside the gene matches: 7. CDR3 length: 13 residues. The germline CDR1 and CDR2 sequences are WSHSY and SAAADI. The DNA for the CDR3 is TGCGCCAGCAGGGGGAGGGCGGAAAACGAGCAGTACTTC. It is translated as CASRGRAENEQYF.

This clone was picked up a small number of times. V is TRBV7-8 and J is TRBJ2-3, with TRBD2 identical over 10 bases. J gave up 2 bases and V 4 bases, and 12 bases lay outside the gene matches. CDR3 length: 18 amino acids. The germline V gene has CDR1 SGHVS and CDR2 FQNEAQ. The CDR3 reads CASSSYRLLAGITDTQYF. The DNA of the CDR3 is TGTGCCAGCAGCTCCTATCGACTACTAGCGGGGATCACAGATACGCAGTATTTT.

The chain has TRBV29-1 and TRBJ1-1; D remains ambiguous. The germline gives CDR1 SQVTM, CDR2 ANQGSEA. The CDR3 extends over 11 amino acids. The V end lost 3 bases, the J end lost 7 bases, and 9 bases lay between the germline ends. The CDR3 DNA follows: TGCAGCGTTGAGAGGTCAGTTGAAGCTTTCTTT. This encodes CSVERSVEAFF.

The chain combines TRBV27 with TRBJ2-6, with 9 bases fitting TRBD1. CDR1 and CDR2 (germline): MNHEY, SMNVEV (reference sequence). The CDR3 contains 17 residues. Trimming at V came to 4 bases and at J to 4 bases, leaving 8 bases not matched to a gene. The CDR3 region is CASSSSGTGSGANVLTF. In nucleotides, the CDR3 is TGTGCCAGCAGTTCTTCCGGGACAGGGTCCGGGGCCAACGTCCTGACTTTC. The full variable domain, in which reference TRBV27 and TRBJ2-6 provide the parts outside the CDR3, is EAQVTQNPRYLITVTGKKLTVTCSQNMNHEYMSWYRQDPGLGLRQIYYSMNVEVTDKGDVPEGYKVSRKEKRNFPLILESPSPNQTSLYFCASSSSGTGSGANVLTFGAGSRLTVL.

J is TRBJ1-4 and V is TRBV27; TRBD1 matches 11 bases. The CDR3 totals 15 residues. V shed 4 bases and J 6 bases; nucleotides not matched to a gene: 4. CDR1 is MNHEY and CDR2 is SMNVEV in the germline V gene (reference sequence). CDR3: CASSSWTGGDEKLFF. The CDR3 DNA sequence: TGTGCCAGCAGTTCCTGGACAGGGGGCGATGAAAAACTGTTTTTT.

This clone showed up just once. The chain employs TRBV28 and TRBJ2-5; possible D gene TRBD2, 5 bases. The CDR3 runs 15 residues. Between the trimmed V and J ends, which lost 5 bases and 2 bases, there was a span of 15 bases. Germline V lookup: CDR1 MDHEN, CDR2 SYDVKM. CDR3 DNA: TGTGCCAGCAGTCTCACCGGGAACCCACAAGAGACCCAGTACTTC. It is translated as CASSLTGNPQETQYF.

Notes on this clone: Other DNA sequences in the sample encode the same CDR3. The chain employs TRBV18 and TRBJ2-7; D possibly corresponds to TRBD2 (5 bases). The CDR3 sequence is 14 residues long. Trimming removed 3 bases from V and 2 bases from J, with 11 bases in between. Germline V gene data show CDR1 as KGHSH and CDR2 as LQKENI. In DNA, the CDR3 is TGTGCCAGCTCACCGGGAACCGGGGCCTACGAGCAGTACTTC. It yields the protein CASSPGTGAYEQYF.

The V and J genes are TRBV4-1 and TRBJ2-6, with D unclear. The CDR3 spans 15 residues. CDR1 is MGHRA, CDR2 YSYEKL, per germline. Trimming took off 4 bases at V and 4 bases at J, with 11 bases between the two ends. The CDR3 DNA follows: TGCGCCAGCAGCCTCCACATTTCGGGGGCCAACGTCCTGACTTTC. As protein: CASSLHISGANVLTF.

This CDR3 is CASSLTEGGPLEQYF. As DNA, the CDR3 is TGTGCCAGCAGCTTAACTGAAGGGGGTCCCCTCGAGCAGTACTTC. The genes are TRBV7-6 and TRBJ2-7; D is perhaps TRBD1 (6 bases). This CDR3 has 15 residues. In germline, CDR1 is SGHVS, CDR2 FNYEAQ. V lost 2 bases and J 6 bases, leaving 17 bases between the germline ends.

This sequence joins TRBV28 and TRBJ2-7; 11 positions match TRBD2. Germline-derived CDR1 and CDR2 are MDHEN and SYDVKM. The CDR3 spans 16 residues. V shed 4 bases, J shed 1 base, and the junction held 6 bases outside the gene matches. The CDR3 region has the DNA TGTGCCAGCAGTTCTCCTAGCGGGAGGACGTCCTACGAGCAGTACTTC. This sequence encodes CASSSPSGRTSYEQYF.

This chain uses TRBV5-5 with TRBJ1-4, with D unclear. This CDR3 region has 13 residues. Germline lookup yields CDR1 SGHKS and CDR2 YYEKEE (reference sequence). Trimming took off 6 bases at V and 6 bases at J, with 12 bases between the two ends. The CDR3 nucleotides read TGTGCCAGCACTGACCCGGGAGATGAAAAACTGTTTTTT. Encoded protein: CASTDPGDEKLFF.

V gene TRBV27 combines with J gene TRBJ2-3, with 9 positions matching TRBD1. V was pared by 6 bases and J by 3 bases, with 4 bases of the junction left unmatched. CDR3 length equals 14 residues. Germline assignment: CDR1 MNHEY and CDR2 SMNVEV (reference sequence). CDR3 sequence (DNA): TGTGCCAGCAGACAGGGGGCTGGGACAGATACGCAGTATTTT. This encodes CASRQGAGTDTQYF.